The 10 T cell receptor beta chains presented below share a single source sample, sequenced in a study of T cell responses to AZD1222 COVID-19 vaccine. Measured with immunoSEQ multiplex PCR; TCRdb has only the in-frame clones, and not every one. The data show under 25,000 clones, approximately 84% seen once. Specimen: peripheral blood, collected 28 days after the second AZD1222 dose. These receptors all come from an adult who received the AZD1222 COVID-19 vaccine.

The J gene is TRBJ1-1, the V gene TRBV6-4; D is uncertain. V was shortened by 2 bases and J by 2 bases, with 12 bases between the two germline ends. The CDR3 consists of 15 residues. Germline values: CDR1 MRHNA, CDR2 SNTAGT. For the CDR3, the DNA is TGTGCCAGCAGTGACACGAGACGGAGAAACACTGAAGCTTTCTTT. This sequence encodes CASSDTRRRNTEAFF.

The chain combines TRBV12-5 with TRBJ2-5; TRBD1 matches at 8 bases. Germline CDR1 and CDR2: LGHNT and FRNRAP. The CDR3 extends over 13 amino acids. Trimming cost V 7 bases and J 4 bases; bases outside gene matches: 5. This CDR3 reads CASDHDRGETQYF. The DNA for the CDR3 is TGTGCTAGTGACCATGACAGGGGAGAGACCCAGTACTTC.

The chain uses TRBV10-3 and TRBJ2-4; no definite D call. Germline loops: CDR1 ENHRY, CDR2 SYGVKD. V was trimmed by 2 bases and J by 0 bases, leaving 8 bases between them. CDR3 size: 15 residues. The CDR3 region has the DNA TGTGCCATCAGTGAGACGACGGTAGCCAAAAACATTCAGTACTTC. This gives the protein CAISETTVAKNIQYF.

V is TRBV11-2 and J is TRBJ1-1, with D hard to call. CDR1 and CDR2 from the germline V gene are SGHAT and FQNNGV. The CDR3 length is 14 residues. Trimming shortened V by 2 bases and J by 2 bases, and 9 bases separated the two germline ends. The CDR3 DNA reads TGTGCCAGCAGCTTAAACAGAAAAAACACTGAAGCTTTCTTT. It translates to CASSLNRKNTEAFF. Using reference TRBV11-2 and TRBJ1-1 for the parts outside the CDR3, the full variable domain is EAGVAQSPRYKIIEKRQSVAFWCNPISGHATLYWYQQILGQGPKLLIQFQNNGVVDDSQLPKDRFSAERLKGVDSTLKIQPAKLEDSAVYLCASSLNRKNTEAFFGQGTRLTVV.

This clone occurred once. The rearrangement uses TRBV19 and TRBJ2-1; the D is unclear. Germline V gene sequence: CDR1 LNHDA, CDR2 SQIVND (reference sequence). CDR3 length: 12 amino acids. V lost 7 bases and J lost 9, with 13 bases in between. The CDR3 DNA follows: TGTGCCAGTACCAATTATCAGCGTGAGCAGTTCTTC. It yields the protein CASTNYQREQFF.

The rearrangement joins TRBV6-4 to TRBJ2-3; the D is unclear. Trimming took off 2 bases at V and 1 base at J, with 7 bases between the two ends. CDR3 length: 14 residues. CDR1 MRHNA and CDR2 SNTAGT come from the germline V gene. CDR3: CASSDVFGTDTQYF. The CDR3, as DNA: TGTGCCAGCAGTGACGTCTTTGGCACAGATACGCAGTATTTT.

The rearrangement links TRBV6-4 to TRBJ2-2, with TRBD1 matching over 7 bases. Germline V gene data show CDR1 as MRHNA and CDR2 as SNTAGT. The junction had 4 bases not matched to a gene; V was cut back by 7 bases and J by 2 bases. The CDR3 contains 14 residues. This CDR3 reads CASKGAENTGELFF. CDR3 DNA: TGTGCCAGCAAGGGGGCGGAAAACACCGGGGAGCTGTTTTTT.

This sequence joins TRBV27 and TRBJ2-2; 7 nucleotides line up with TRBD1. The CDR3 consists of 15 residues. Per germline, CDR1 MNHEY and CDR2 SMNVEV (reference sequence). V lost 5 bases and J lost 4; bases outside the gene matches: 7. The CDR3 region has the DNA TGTGCCAGCAGTCCGAAGACAGGGATCACCGGGGAGCTGTTTTTT. Its protein is CASSPKTGITGELFF.

V gene TRBV4-1 combines with J gene TRBJ1-1; 7 nucleotides align to TRBD1. The CDR3 has 16 amino acids. Trimming took 6 bases from V and 5 from J; bases not matched to a gene: 15. Germline V gene sequence: CDR1 MGHRA, CDR2 YSYEKL. The CDR3: CASSRGQEGGGTEAFF. The DNA of the CDR3 is TGCGCCAGCAGTCGAGGACAGGAAGGTGGTGGGACTGAAGCTTTCTTT.

This clone occurred a few times. The chain is built from TRBV5-8 and TRBJ1-1; D not resolved. CDR3 size: 14 residues. Looked up from germline, CDR1 is SGHTS and CDR2 is YDEGEE. V lost 4 bases to trimming and J lost 8 bases, with 18 bases between them. In DNA, the CDR3 is TGTGCCAGCAGCACCTACTCGGCGGGAAGAGAAGCTTTCTTT. This sequence encodes CASSTYSAGREAFF.